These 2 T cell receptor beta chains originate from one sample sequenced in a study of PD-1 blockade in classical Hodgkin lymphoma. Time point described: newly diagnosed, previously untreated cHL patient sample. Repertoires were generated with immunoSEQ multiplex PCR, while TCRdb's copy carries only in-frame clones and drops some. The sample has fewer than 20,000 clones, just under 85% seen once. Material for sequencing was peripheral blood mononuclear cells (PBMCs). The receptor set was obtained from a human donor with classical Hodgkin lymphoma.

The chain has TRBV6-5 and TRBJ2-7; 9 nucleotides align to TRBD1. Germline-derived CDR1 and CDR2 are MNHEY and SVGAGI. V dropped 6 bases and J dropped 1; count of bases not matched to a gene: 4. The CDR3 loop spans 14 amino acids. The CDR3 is CASSRTGDSYEQYF. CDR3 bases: TGTGCCAGCAGCAGGACAGGGGATTCCTACGAGCAGTACTTC.

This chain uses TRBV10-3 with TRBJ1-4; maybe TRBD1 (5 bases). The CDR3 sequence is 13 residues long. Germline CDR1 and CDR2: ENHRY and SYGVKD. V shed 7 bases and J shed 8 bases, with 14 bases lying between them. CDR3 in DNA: TGTGCCATCAAGGGCGGGACGGGAGAAAAACTGTTTTTT. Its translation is CAIKGGTGEKLFF.